A single sample is the source of the 2 T cell receptor beta chains below, sequenced in a study of radiotherapy plus CTLA-4 blockade in lung cancer. Profiling relied on immunoSEQ multiplex PCR, and the TCRdb table lists in-frame clones only, not all of them. This sample yields 95,000 to 150,000 clones, of which about 90% are seen a single time; 5.5% to 8.5% belongs to the top ten. The source material was peripheral blood, sampled from a patient treated with radiotherapy plus ipilimumab. Receptor source: a human donor with non-small cell lung cancer that progressed on radiotherapy plus ipilimumab.

The genes are TRBV7-9 and TRBJ2-7; tentatively, D is TRBD1 (6 bases). The ends were cut back, 1 base at V and 9 bases at J, with 13 bases in the middle. Germline CDR1 SEHNR, CDR2 FQNEAQ (reference sequence). The CDR3 covers 13 residues. The DNA for the CDR3 is TGTGCCAGCAGCTTAGGTCTCTTAGGGGGGCAGTACTTC. It codes for CASSLGLLGGQYF.

V and J are TRBV15 and TRBJ2-1, with TRBD2 matching over 10 bases. Per the germline V gene, CDR1 is LNHNV and CDR2 is YYDKDF (reference sequence). Losses at the gene ends were 0 bases for V and 6 bases for J; bases not matched to a gene: 8. This CDR3 contains 17 residues. This chain's CDR3 is CATSRDPSGTSVNEQFF. The CDR3, as DNA: TGTGCCACCAGCAGAGATCCCTCCGGGACTAGCGTCAATGAGCAGTTCTTC.